This T cell receptor (beta chain) is from a study of esophageal squamous cell carcinoma under preoperative chemotherapy. CDR3 length equals 17 residues. V was cut by 2 bases and J by 4 bases, with 20 bases left in between. Germline loops: CDR1 SGHVS, CDR2 FQNEAQ. Described time point: after preoperative PTX-NDP chemotherapy. TCRdb fed the PCR reads into MiXCR, producing one record per CDR3 protein. The sample records under 20,000 distinct CDR3 sequences, just over 45% being singletons. Sampling was carried out from a patient given preoperative chemotherapy. The V and J genes are TRBV7-8 and TRBJ2-5; possible D gene TRBD2, 6 bases. The sequence came from a human donor with esophageal squamous cell carcinoma. The donor label of this sample is uncertain. The CDR3 bases are TGTGCCAGCAGCTTAAAAGCCCGTGGAGGGGAAGGAGAGACCCAGTACTTC. This gives the protein CASSLKARGGEGETQYF.